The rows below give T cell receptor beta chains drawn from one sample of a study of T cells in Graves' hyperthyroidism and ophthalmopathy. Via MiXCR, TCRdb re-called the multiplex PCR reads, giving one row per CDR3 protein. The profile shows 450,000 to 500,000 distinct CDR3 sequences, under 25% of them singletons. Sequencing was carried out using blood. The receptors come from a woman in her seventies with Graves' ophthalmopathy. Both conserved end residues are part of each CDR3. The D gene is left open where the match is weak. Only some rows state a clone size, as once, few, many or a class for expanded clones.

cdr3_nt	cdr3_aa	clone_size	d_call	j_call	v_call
TGTGCCAGCAGTTTATCAGTCGAGGGAAATGAGCAGTTCTTC	CASSLSVEGNEQFF	few	.	TRBJ2-1	TRBV27
TGTGCCAGCAGTGCCTCGGGGGGGATGAATACGCAGTATTTT	CASSASGGMNTQYF	.	TRBD2	TRBJ2-3	TRBV25-1
TGCGCCAGCAGCCTGGATAGGGGGCGGGAAAAACTGTTTTTT	CASSLDRGREKLFF	.	TRBD1	TRBJ1-4	TRBV5-1
TGTGCCTGCCGGACCCGCGTAGCGGGCATTTCCTACAATGAGCAGTTCTTC	CACRTRVAGISYNEQFF	.	TRBD2	TRBJ2-1	TRBV30
TGTGCCAGCAGCCGGGCCAACAGGGAATACTACGAGCAGTACTTC	CASSRANREYYEQYF	.	.	TRBJ2-7	TRBV16
TGTGCCAGCAGCCATTTGTCGCCACCTACGCAGTTCTTC	CASSHLSPPTQFF	few	.	TRBJ2-1	TRBV3-1
TGCGCCAGCAGACCAGTGACAGGTGGCATGAACACTGAAGCTTTCTTT	CASRPVTGGMNTEAFF	.	.	TRBJ1-1	TRBV5-1
TGTGCCACCCAAAGAAGGACAGTAAATGAAAAACTGTTTTTT	CATQRRTVNEKLFF	once	.	TRBJ1-4	TRBV19
TGTGCCAGTAGTACCGGACTAGCGGGAGGTACTAATTACGAGCAGTACTTC	CASSTGLAGGTNYEQYF	few	TRBD2	TRBJ2-7	TRBV19
TGCGCCAGCAGGCCGACAACTAATGAAAAACTGTTTTTT	CASRPTTNEKLFF	.	.	TRBJ1-4	TRBV5-1
TGTGCCAGCAGTTTAGGGACTAGCGGGAGATATACGCAGTATTTT	CASSLGTSGRYTQYF	many	TRBD2	TRBJ2-3	TRBV27
TGTGCCAGCAGCCGACGGAGCTGGGGATACAATGAGCAGTTCTTC	CASSRRSWGYNEQFF	many	.	TRBJ2-1	TRBV3-1
TGTGCCAGCAGGGACCCGAGCACAGATACGCAGTATTTT	CASRDPSTDTQYF	few	.	TRBJ2-3	TRBV6-1
TGTGCCAGCAGTAAATGGACGGAGACAGGGCGTTTTATCTATGGCTACACCTTC	CASSKWTETGRFIYGYTF	few	TRBD1	TRBJ1-2	TRBV6-1
TGTGCCAGCAGTTTGTCCGCAATTCGTACCCTTAGGGCTGAAGCTTTCTTT	CASSLSAIRTLRAEAFF	many	.	TRBJ1-1	TRBV6-2/TRBV6-3
TGTGCCAGTAGCACAGGACAGACTGGCAATCAGCCCCAGCATTTT	CASSTGQTGNQPQHF	few	.	TRBJ1-5	TRBV19
TGTGCCACCAGTGATTTTGGCCTAGCGGGTTTCAATGAGCAGTTCTTC	CATSDFGLAGFNEQFF	.	TRBD2	TRBJ2-1	TRBV24-1
TGTGCCAGCAGCTTATACAGGGACCAGCCCCAGCATTTT	CASSLYRDQPQHF	.	.	TRBJ1-5	TRBV7-3
TGTGCCAGCAGTTTTTCCACACGACAGGGGGGATACGAGCAGTACTTC	CASSFSTRQGGYEQYF	few	TRBD1	TRBJ2-7	TRBV28
TGTGCCAGCTCAATATCGGTGGTGGACACAGATACGCAGTATTTT	CASSISVVDTDTQYF	.	.	TRBJ2-3	TRBV18
TGCAGTGCTCTGGACTGGAGGAATGAGCAGTTCTTC	CSALDWRNEQFF	few	.	TRBJ2-1	TRBV20-1
TGCGCCAGCAGCCAAGCGGGACTGAAGATAGATACGCAGTATTTT	CASSQAGLKIDTQYF	.	TRBD2	TRBJ2-3	TRBV5-1
TGTGCCAGCAGTTTAAAAGTTAACTATGGCTACACCTTC	CASSLKVNYGYTF	.	.	TRBJ1-2	TRBV12-3/TRBV12-4
TGTGCCAGCAGTCCCCGGGAGCGGGCCCAAGAGACCCAGTACTTC	CASSPRERAQETQYF	many	.	TRBJ2-5	TRBV12-3/TRBV12-4
TGTGCCAGCAGTTTCTCCGCCAGGAGCTCCTACAATGAGCAGTTCTTC	CASSFSARSSYNEQFF	many	.	TRBJ2-1	TRBV27
TGCAGTGCTCCCGGGACTAGCGGAGTGAGAAATGAGCAGTTCTTC	CSAPGTSGVRNEQFF	.	TRBD2	TRBJ2-1	TRBV20-1
TGTGCCAGCGCCGGACAGGGTAGTTCACCCCTCCACTTT	CASAGQGSSPLHF	.	TRBD1	TRBJ1-6	TRBV6-2/TRBV6-3
TGTGCCAGCAGTGACCAGGACTATGGCTACACCTTC	CASSDQDYGYTF	few	.	TRBJ1-2	TRBV6-1
TGCAGTGCACCGAGGGGCAGGTCCTACTTCTCTGGCTACACCTTC	CSAPRGRSYFSGYTF	.	.	TRBJ1-2	TRBV20-1
TGTGCCAGTAGCAATATCGGGACAGGGAACTCTGGGGCCAACGTCCTGACTTTC	CASSNIGTGNSGANVLTF	.	TRBD1	TRBJ2-6	TRBV19
TGTGCCAGCAGCTTACGATCCAGGGGGTATGTGGATGGCTACACCTTC	CASSLRSRGYVDGYTF	few	TRBD1	TRBJ1-2	TRBV7-2
TGTGCCAGCAGGGCAACGAGTTTAGGGACCGGGGAGCTGTTTTTT	CASRATSLGTGELFF	few	.	TRBJ2-2	TRBV6-1
TGTGCCAGCAGTGAAGCCTCAGGGGGCAGAGAGACCCAGTACTTC	CASSEASGGRETQYF	few	TRBD1	TRBJ2-5	TRBV6-1
TGCGCCAGCCTCAGAGCTAACTATGGCTACACCTTC	CASLRANYGYTF	.	.	TRBJ1-2	TRBV10-1
TGCAGTGCTAGATCTGCAGACAGGTTGAACACTGAAGCTTTCTTT	CSARSADRLNTEAFF	.	.	TRBJ1-1	TRBV20-1
TGTGCCAGCAGCGCCCGGGACGGAGGCACGGCACCCCTCCACTTT	CASSARDGGTAPLHF	.	.	TRBJ1-6	TRBV9
TGCAGTGCTAGAGATCTAAGGACCGGGGAGCTGTTTTTT	CSARDLRTGELFF	few	.	TRBJ2-2	TRBV20-1
TGTGCCATCAGTACAGGGGTCACTGAAGCTTTCTTT	CAISTGVTEAFF	.	TRBD1	TRBJ1-1	TRBV10-3
TGCGCCAGCAGCTTGACTAGCGGGAGAGCAGATACGCAGTATTTT	CASSLTSGRADTQYF	few	TRBD2	TRBJ2-3	TRBV5-1
TGCGCCAGCAGCCTTAAAACAATAGCGGGAGACGTCAATGAGCAGTTCTTC	CASSLKTIAGDVNEQFF	.	TRBD2	TRBJ2-1	TRBV4-1
TGCAGCGTTGAAGGCTCGACTAGCGGGAGAACAGATACGCAGTATTTT	CSVEGSTSGRTDTQYF	few	TRBD2	TRBJ2-3	TRBV29-1
TGTGCCAGCAGGGGGAAGACTAGCGGGAGAGGCGATGAGCAGTTCTTC	CASRGKTSGRGDEQFF	few	TRBD2	TRBJ2-1	TRBV7-9
TGTGCCAGCAGCTTGGTCCGGGACACAAACACTGAAGCTTTCTTT	CASSLVRDTNTEAFF	.	.	TRBJ1-1	TRBV5-6
TGCAGTGCTAGAGCTCCCTTTCCTAGCGGGGGCACAGATACGCAGTATTTT	CSARAPFPSGGTDTQYF	many	TRBD2	TRBJ2-3	TRBV20-1
TGCAGTGCTAGGGGCGCTGGGAACCTTGAAGCTTTCTTT	CSARGAGNLEAFF	many	.	TRBJ1-1	TRBV20-1
TGTGCCAGCAGCCAAGAGGGTGGCGGGAGAGCCACCGGGGAGCTGTTTTTT	CASSQEGGGRATGELFF	.	TRBD2	TRBJ2-2	TRBV4-2